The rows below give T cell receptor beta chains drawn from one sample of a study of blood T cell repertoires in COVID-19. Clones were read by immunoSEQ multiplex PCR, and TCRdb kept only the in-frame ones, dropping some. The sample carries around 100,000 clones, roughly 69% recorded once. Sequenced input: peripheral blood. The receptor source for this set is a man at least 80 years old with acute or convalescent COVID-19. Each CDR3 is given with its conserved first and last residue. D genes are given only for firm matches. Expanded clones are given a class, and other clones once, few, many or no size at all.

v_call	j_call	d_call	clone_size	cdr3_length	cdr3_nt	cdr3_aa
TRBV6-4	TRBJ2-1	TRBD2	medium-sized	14	TGTGCCAGCCGCCGAGTAGCGGGGAGCAATGAGCAGTTCTTC	CASRRVAGSNEQFF
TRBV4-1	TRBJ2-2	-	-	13	TGCGCCAGCCGCGTTCCGACTAGCGGGGAGCTGTTTTTT	CASRVPTSGELFF
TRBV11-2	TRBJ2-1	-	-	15	TGTGCCAGCAGCTTAGAGGCAGGGTACTACAATGAGCAGTTCTTC	CASSLEAGYYNEQFF
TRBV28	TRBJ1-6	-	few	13	TGTGCCAGCAGTCTCTACTTGAATTCACCCCTCCACTTT	CASSLYLNSPLHF
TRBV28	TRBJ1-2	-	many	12	TGTGCCAGCAGCCTCGGGGTTTATGGCTACACCTTC	CASSLGVYGYTF
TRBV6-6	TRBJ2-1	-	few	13	TGTGCCAGCACCCTCGACAGGTACAATGAGCAGTTCTTC	CASTLDRYNEQFF
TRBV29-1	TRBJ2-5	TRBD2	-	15	TGCAGCGTCCAAGTGGGGACTAGCTTTGAAGAGACCCAGTACTTC	CSVQVGTSFEETQYF
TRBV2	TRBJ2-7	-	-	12	TGTGCCAGCAGAAGGGACAACTACGAGCAGTACTTC	CASRRDNYEQYF
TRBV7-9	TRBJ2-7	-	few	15	TGTGCCAGCAGCAGAGGGCAGGTCAGTTCCTACGAGCAGTACTTC	CASSRGQVSSYEQYF
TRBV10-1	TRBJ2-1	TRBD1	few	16	TGCGCCAGCAGTGAGCTCACCGGGACAGGGAACACTGAGCAGTTCTTC	CASSELTGTGNTEQFF
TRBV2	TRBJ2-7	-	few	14	TGTGCCAGCCAGGCCCAGGGGGCGGGGGGGGAGCAGTACTTC	CASQAQGAGGEQYF
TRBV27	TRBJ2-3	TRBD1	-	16	TGTGCCAGCAGGCCAACTACCCAGGGGGCCCCAGATACGCAGTATTTT	CASRPTTQGAPDTQYF
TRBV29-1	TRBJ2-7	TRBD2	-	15	TGCAGCGTTGAGGGGGGACTAGCGGGCTCCTACGAGCAGTACTTC	CSVEGGLAGSYEQYF
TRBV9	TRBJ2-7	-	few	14	TGTGCCAGCAGCTATACGGTAGACAGCTACGAGCAGTACTTC	CASSYTVDSYEQYF
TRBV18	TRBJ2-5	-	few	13	TGTGCCAGCTCGTCCACAGGGAGAGAGACCCAGTACTTC	CASSSTGRETQYF
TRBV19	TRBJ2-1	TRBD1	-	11	TGTGCCAGTAGCCCCGGGGACAGGCAGTTCTTC	CASSPGDRQFF
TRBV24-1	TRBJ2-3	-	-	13	TGTGCCACCAGTGATTCAGGGCTAGATACGCAGTATTTT	CATSDSGLDTQYF
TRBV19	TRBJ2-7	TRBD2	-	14	TGTGCCAGTACCGGGACTAGCGGTTTCTACGAGCAGTACTTC	CASTGTSGFYEQYF
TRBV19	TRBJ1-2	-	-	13	TGTGCCAGTAGTATCGTAGGAGGGGAAGGCTACACCTTC	CASSIVGGEGYTF
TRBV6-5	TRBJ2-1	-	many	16	TGTGCCAGCAGTTACTCGATGGCCACCGGGGGGCATGAGCAGTTCTTC	CASSYSMATGGHEQFF
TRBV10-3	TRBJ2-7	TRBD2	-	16	TGTGCCATCAGTGAAGTAGCGGGAGGGCCTGGGTACGAGCAGTACTTC	CAISEVAGGPGYEQYF
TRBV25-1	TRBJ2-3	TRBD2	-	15	TGTGCCAGCAGAGATAAGGGACTAGCGGCAGATACGCAGTATTTT	CASRDKGLAADTQYF
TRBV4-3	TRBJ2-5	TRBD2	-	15	TGCGCCAGCAGCCAAGAGGGGAGGGCTGAAGAGACCCAGTACTTC	CASSQEGRAEETQYF
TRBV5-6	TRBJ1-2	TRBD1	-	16	TGTGCCAGCAGCTTGAGACAGGGAGTAGTTAACTATGGCTACACCTTC	CASSLRQGVVNYGYTF
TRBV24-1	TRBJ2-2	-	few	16	TGTGCCACCAGTGATCGGCCAGGGGCCGGCACCGGGGAGCTGTTTTTT	CATSDRPGAGTGELFF
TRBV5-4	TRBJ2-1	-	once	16	TGTGCCAGCAGTGGGGGGACCACCGGCTTCTACAATGAGCAGTTCTTC	CASSGGTTGFYNEQFF
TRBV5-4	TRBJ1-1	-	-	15	TGTGCCAGCAGCTTGGGGGACCTGCGGGGCACTGAAGCTTTCTTT	CASSLGDLRGTEAFF
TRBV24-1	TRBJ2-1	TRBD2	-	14	TGTGCCACCAGTGATCGGACTAGCGGTAATGAGCAGTTCTTC	CATSDRTSGNEQFF
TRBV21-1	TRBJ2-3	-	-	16	TGTGCCAGCAGCATGTCCGGGACAGGGCTCACAGATACGCAGTATTTT	CASSMSGTGLTDTQYF
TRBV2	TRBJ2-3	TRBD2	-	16	TGTGCCAGCAGTGAAAGTCAAGCGGGAGGGGCAGATACGCAGTATTTT	CASSESQAGGADTQYF
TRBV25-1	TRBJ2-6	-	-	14	TGTGCCAGCAGTCTCGAGATTGGGGCCAACGTCCTGACTTTC	CASSLEIGANVLTF
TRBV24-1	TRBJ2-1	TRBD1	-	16	TGTGCCACCAGTGATTCCGCCGGGACAGGGGTTCCCGAGCAGTTCTTC	CATSDSAGTGVPEQFF
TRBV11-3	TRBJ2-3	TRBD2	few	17	TGTGCCAGCAGCCCAGTAGCGCTAGCGGATATCACAGATACGCAGTATTTT	CASSPVALADITDTQYF
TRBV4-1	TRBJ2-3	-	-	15	TGCGCCAGCAGCCAAACACAGGTTCTCACAGATACGCAGTATTTT	CASSQTQVLTDTQYF
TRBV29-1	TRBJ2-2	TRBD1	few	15	TGCAGCGCAGCATCCGGGACAGCGAACACCGGGGAGCTGTTTTTT	CSAASGTANTGELFF
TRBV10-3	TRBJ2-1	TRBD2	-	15	TGTGCCATCAGTGAGTCGATCAGCGGGAGATACGAGCAGTTCTTC	CAISESISGRYEQFF
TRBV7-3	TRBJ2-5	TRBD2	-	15	TGTGCCAGCAGCCCCGGGACTAGTTTTATGGAGACCCAGTACTTC	CASSPGTSFMETQYF
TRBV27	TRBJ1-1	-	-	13	TGTGCCAGCAGACAAGGAGCTGGCACTGAAGCTTTCTTT	CASRQGAGTEAFF
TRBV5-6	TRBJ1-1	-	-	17	TGTGCCAGCAGCCCGCCGGGGTCGGTAACGGTGAACACTGAAGCTTTCTTT	CASSPPGSVTVNTEAFF
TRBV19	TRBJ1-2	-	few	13	TGTGCCAGTAGACCACGACGGGACTATGGCTACACCTTC	CASRPRRDYGYTF
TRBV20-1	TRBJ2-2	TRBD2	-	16	TGCAGTGCTAGTGGTGCTAGCGGGATTATTGCCGGGGAGCTGTTTTTT	CSASGASGIIAGELFF
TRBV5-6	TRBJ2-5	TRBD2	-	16	TGTGCCAGCAGCTTGTTTTCCGCGGGAGTTTCGGAGACCCAGTACTTC	CASSLFSAGVSETQYF
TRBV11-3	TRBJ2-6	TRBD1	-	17	TGTGCCAGCGGACCGGGACAGGGGAAGAAAGGGGCCAACGTCCTGACTTTC	CASGPGQGKKGANVLTF
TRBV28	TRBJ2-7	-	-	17	TGTGCCAGCACCCGACCAGATCCGGGACACTTATCCTACGAGCAGTACTTC	CASTRPDPGHLSYEQYF
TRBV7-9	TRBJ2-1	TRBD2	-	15	TGTGCCAGCAGCTTACAGCGGGAGGGCCAGAATGAGCAGTTCTTC	CASSLQREGQNEQFF
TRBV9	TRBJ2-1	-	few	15	TGTGCCAGCAGCCCCAGGGAAAAGTCCTACAATGAGCAGTTCTTC	CASSPREKSYNEQFF
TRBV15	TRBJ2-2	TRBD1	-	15	TGTGCCACCGGACACGGGACAGGGGACACCGGGGAGCTGTTTTTT	CATGHGTGDTGELFF
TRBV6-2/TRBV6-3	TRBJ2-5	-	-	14	TGTGCCAGCAGTTCACGAGGTCACCAAGAGACCCAGTACTTC	CASSSRGHQETQYF
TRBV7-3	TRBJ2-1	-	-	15	TGTGCCAGCAGATTGCGGGCTAGCTCCTACAATGAGCAGTTCTTC	CASRLRASSYNEQFF
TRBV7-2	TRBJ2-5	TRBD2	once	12	TGTGCCAGCAGCTTAGAGGCGGGAGGGCCTTACTTC	CASSLEAGGPYF
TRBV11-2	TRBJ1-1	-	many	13	TGTGCCAGCAGCTACTTCGACAGTAAAGAAGCTTTCTTT	CASSYFDSKEAFF
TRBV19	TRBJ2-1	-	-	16	TGTGCCAGTAGTATTGCGGGGAGATTGGGAGAGAATGAGCAGTTCTTC	CASSIAGRLGENEQFF
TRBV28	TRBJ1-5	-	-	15	TGTGCCAGCAGTTTAATCAGGGGTTTCAATCAGCCCCAGCATTTT	CASSLIRGFNQPQHF
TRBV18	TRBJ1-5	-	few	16	TGTGCCAGCTCTGCACCAGGCGGGGGAATCAATCAGCCCCAGCATTTT	CASSAPGGGINQPQHF
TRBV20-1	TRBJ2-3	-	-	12	TGCAGTGCTAGTTTTGTAACAGATACGCAGTATTTT	CSASFVTDTQYF
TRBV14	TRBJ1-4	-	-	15	TGTGCCAGCAGCCAAGGATATGGCATCCGGGAGGGACTGTTTTTT	CASSQGYGIREGLFF
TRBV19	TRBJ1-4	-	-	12	TGTGCCAGTAGCCCCCGGGGGGAAAAACTGTTTTTT	CASSPRGEKLFF
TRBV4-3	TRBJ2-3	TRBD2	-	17	TGCGCCAGCAGCCAAGACGTAGGACTAGCGGGAGGAAATACGCAGTATTTT	CASSQDVGLAGGNTQYF